Shown below are 12 T cell receptor beta chains from a single sample sequenced in a study of T cell responses to AZD1222 COVID-19 vaccine. Profiled with immunoSEQ multiplex PCR; TCRdb holds only in-frame clones, not every one. The repertoire holds 160,000 or so clones, about 89% seen once, with around 1.6% in the top ten. The sample consisted of peripheral blood, taken on day 0 of AZD1222 vaccination. These receptor sequences come from an adult in good health.

This chain links TRBV7-8 with TRBJ1-5; 9 nucleotides match TRBD1. The J segment lost 2 bases and the V segment lost 5 bases, leaving 7 bases of the junction unmatched. CDR3 length equals 16 residues. Germline assignment: CDR1 SGHVS and CDR2 FQNEAQ. The CDR3 sequence: CASSNRDRDRNQPQHF. The CDR3 DNA reads TGTGCCAGCAGCAACCGGGACAGGGACCGCAATCAGCCCCAGCATTTT.

This clone came up a few times. This sequence joins TRBV6-5 and TRBJ2-5; 10 bases line up with TRBD1. The germline gives CDR1 MNHEY, CDR2 SVGAGI. The junction had 9 bases not matched to a gene; V was cut back by 6 bases and J by 5 bases. The CDR3 consists of 15 residues. The CDR3: CASSSGGTGEETQYF. For the CDR3, the DNA is TGTGCCAGCAGCTCAGGTGGGACAGGGGAGGAGACCCAGTACTTC.

This sequence joins TRBV13 and TRBJ2-3; the match to TRBD2 covers 7 bases. This CDR3 contains 15 residues. In germline, CDR1 is PRHDT, CDR2 FYEKMQ (reference sequence). The ends lost 3 bases at V and 4 bases at J; junction bases unmatched: 7. The CDR3 coding sequence is TGTGCCAGCAGCTTGTCTGGGAGCGGGGCAGATACGCAGTATTTT. Translation: CASSLSGSGADTQYF.

The chain joins TRBV6-2 or TRBV6-3 to TRBJ1-4, with 8 nucleotides matching TRBD1. The CDR3 sequence is 14 residues long. V trimming: 2 bases; J trimming: 13 bases; junction bases outside the gene matches: 9. Looked up from germline, CDR1 is MNHEY and CDR2 is SVGEGT. The CDR3 DNA reads TGTGCCAGCAGTTACCCCGGACAGGGCCGGCGACTGTTTTTT. Its translation is CASSYPGQGRRLFF.

The rearrangement uses TRBV3-1 (or the pseudogene TRBV3-2) and TRBJ2-7, with a possible D match to TRBD1 (5 bases). Germline lookup yields CDR1 LGHDT and CDR2 YNNKEL (reference sequence). This CDR3 contains 12 residues. V was trimmed by 0 bases and J by 12 bases, leaving 12 bases between them. The CDR3 loop reads CASSQDRQGRYF. In DNA form, the CDR3 reads TGTGCCAGCAGCCAAGATCGTCAGGGAAGGTACTTC.

The rearrangement links TRBV3-1 (or the pseudogene TRBV3-2) to TRBJ2-5; D is undetermined. V lost 1 base and J lost 1, with 4 bases in between. Germline lookup yields CDR1 LGHDT and CDR2 YNNKEL (reference sequence). The CDR3 has 13 amino acids. This CDR3 is CASSQGVQETQYF. CDR3 DNA: TGTGCCAGCAGCCAAGGGGTCCAAGAGACCCAGTACTTC.

This chain joins TRBV6-5 and TRBJ1-5; tentative D call: TRBD1 (6 bases). V dropped 6 bases and J dropped 0 bases, with 9 bases sitting between them. CDR3 length equals 14 residues. Germline V gene lookup returns CDR1 MNHEY and CDR2 SVGAGI. CDR3 loop: CASRGANSNQPQHF. DNA of the CDR3: TGTGCCAGCAGGGGGGCGAATAGCAATCAGCCCCAGCATTTT.

This clone was recorded a few times. V gene TRBV5-4 combines with J gene TRBJ1-6; 7 nucleotides match TRBD1. Germline CDR1 reads SGHNT; CDR2 reads YYREEE (reference sequence). Losses at the gene ends were 3 bases for V and 10 bases for J; bases not matched to a gene: 19. The CDR3 is made up of 18 amino acids. The CDR3 nucleotides are TGTGCCAGCAGCTGGGGGCCTCGTATCGAGGGGGCCAGATCACCCCTCCACTTT. Protein sequence: CASSWGPRIEGARSPLHF. The full variable domain, rest sourced from reference TRBV5-4 and TRBJ1-6, is ETGVTQSPTHLIKTRGQQVTLRCSSQSGHNTVSWYQQALGQGPQFIFQYYREEENGRGNFPPRFSGLQFPNYSSELNVNALELDDSALYLCASSWGPRIEGARSPLHFGNGTRLTVT.

This chain connects TRBV24-1 to TRBJ1-2, with D possibly matching TRBD1 (5 bases). The CDR3 consists of 16 residues. Germline loops: CDR1 KGHDR, CDR2 SFDVKD. Trimming took off 2 bases at V and 2 bases at J, with 14 bases between the two ends. CDR3: CATSDWGTAQNYGYTF. The CDR3, as DNA: TGTGCCACCAGTGATTGGGGGACGGCCCAGAACTATGGCTACACCTTC.

This chain joins TRBV10-2 and TRBJ1-1; D is unclear. The CDR3 has 11 residues. The germline V gene encodes CDR1 WSHSY and CDR2 SAAADI. The ends were cut back, 4 bases at V and 10 bases at J, with 10 bases in the middle. The CDR3 here is CASSVETRAFF. CDR3 sequence (DNA): TGCGCCAGCAGTGTGGAAACTCGAGCTTTCTTT.

The chain links TRBV7-9 to TRBJ2-1; D is unclear. Germline V CDR1 and CDR2: SEHNR, FQNEAQ (reference sequence). The CDR3 is 14 amino acids. Trimming stripped 5 bases from V and 1 base from J, with 9 bases between. Written as DNA, the CDR3 is TGTGCCAGCAGCCGCGGACGGTCCTACAATGAGCAGTTCTTC. This gives the protein CASSRGRSYNEQFF.

Written as DNA, the CDR3 is TGTGCCAGCAGCGCCGACAGGTGGGGCTACACCTTC. Its protein product is CASSADRWGYTF. The rearrangement links TRBV9 to TRBJ1-2, with a tentative D call TRBD1 (6 bases). This CDR3 spans 12 amino acids. Germline CDR1 is SGDLS and CDR2 is YYNGEE. V dropped 3 bases and J dropped 8 bases, with 11 bases sitting between them.